This T cell receptor (beta chain) was recovered during a study of blood T cell repertoires in COVID-19. At the level of the study: Spain, Italy and the United States supplied samples that represented acute and convalescent COVID-19. Nucleic acid was either cDNA or gDNA, and it came from T cells, B-cell-depleted T cells, or PBMCs.

Per the germline V gene, CDR1 is MNHEY and CDR2 is SMNVEV (reference sequence). V was pared by 2 bases and J by 5 bases, with 11 bases of the junction left unmatched. The CDR3 is 16 residues long. In the original processing: Scientists estimated how many nucleated cells there were by amplifying reference gene primers. Some clones are missing from TCRdb's copy, which holds only in-frame ones; the method was immunoSEQ multiplex PCR. V and J calls and clone size come straight from that table; D and trimming were deduced from the DNA. This table holds 57,000 or so clones, around four fifths found once. Input material: peripheral blood. The receptor comes from a man aged 65-85 years with acute or convalescent COVID-19. The V and J genes are TRBV27 and TRBJ2-7, with TRBD2 matching 8 bases. The CDR3 loop is CASSLRYSGDPHEQYF. CDR3 in DNA: TGTGCCAGCAGTTTAAGGTATAGCGGGGACCCGCACGAGCAGTACTTC.